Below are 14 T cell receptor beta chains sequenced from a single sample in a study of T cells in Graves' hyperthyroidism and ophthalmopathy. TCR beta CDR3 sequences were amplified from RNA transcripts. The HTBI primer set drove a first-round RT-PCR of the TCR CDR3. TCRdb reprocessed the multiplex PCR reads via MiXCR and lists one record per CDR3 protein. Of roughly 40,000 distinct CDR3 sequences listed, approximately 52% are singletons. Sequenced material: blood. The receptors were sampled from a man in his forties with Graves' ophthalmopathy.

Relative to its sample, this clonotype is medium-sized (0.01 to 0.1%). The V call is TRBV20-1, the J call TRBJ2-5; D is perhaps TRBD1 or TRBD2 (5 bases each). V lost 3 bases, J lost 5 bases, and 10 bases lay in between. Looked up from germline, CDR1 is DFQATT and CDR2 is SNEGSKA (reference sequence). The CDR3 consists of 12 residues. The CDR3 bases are TGCAGTGCTAGTGGGGGTACGGAGACCCAGTACTTC. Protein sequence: CSASGGTETQYF.

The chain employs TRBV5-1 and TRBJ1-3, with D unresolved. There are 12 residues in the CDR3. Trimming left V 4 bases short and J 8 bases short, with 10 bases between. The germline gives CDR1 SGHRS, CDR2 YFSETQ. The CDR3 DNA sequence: TGCGCCAGCAGCGCGACACGGGACACCATATATTTT. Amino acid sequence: CASSATRDTIYF.

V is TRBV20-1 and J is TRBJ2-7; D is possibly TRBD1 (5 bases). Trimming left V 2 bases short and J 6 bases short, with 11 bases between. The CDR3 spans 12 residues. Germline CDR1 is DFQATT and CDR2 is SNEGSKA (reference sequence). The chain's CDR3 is CSARRLTAEQYF. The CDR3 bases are TGCAGTGCTAGACGTTTGACAGCCGAGCAGTACTTC.

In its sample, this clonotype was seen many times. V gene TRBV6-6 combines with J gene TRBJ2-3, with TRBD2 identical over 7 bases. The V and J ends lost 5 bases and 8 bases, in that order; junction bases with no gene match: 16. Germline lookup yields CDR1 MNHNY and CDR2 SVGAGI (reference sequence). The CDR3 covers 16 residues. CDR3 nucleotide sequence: TGTGCCAGCAGTCGGGGAGGGCAGGGAGGGTATGGTACGCAGTATTTT. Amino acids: CASSRGGQGGYGTQYF.

CDR3 nucleotides: TGCAGTGCTAGTCCCGATGGCGGCTACACCTTC. This sequence encodes CSASPDGGYTF. The chain uses TRBV20-1 and TRBJ1-2; D is uncertain. Trimming cost V 3 bases and J 8 bases, with 10 bases left between them. The CDR3 runs 11 residues. In germline, CDR1 is DFQATT, CDR2 SNEGSKA (reference sequence).

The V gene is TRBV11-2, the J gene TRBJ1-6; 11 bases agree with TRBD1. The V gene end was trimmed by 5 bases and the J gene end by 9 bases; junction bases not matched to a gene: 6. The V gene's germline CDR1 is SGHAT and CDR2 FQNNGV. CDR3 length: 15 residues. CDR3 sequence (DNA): TGTGCCAGCAGCCCACGGACAGGGGGCGGTTCACCCCTCCACTTT. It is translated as CASSPRTGGGSPLHF.

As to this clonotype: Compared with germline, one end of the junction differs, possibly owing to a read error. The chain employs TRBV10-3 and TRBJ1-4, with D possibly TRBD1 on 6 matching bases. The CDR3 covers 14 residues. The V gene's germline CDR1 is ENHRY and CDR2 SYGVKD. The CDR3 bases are TGTGCCATAAGGGGGGGCCTGGCTAATGAAAAACTATTTTTT. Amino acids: CAIRGGLANEKLFF.

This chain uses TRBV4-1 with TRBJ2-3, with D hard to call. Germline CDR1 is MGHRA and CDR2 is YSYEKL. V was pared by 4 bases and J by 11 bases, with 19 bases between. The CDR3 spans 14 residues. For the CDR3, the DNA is TGCGCCAGCAGCCTTTCGGACGGTTACAATGAGCAGTATTTT. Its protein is CASSLSDGYNEQYF.

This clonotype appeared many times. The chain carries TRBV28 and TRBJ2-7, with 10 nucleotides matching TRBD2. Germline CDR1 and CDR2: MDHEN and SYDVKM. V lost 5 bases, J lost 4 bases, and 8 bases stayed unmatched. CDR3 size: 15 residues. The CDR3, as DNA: TGTGCCAGCAGTCCCGTCCGGACTAGCGGATACGAGCAGTACTTC. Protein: CASSPVRTSGYEQYF.

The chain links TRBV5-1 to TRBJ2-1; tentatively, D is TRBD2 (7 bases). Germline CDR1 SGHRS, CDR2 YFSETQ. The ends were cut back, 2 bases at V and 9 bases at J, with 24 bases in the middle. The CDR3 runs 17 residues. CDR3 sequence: CASSLGGGRFSHSEQFF. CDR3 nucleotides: TGCGCCAGCAGCTTAGGGGGGGGGCGCTTTTCCCACAGTGAGCAGTTCTTC.

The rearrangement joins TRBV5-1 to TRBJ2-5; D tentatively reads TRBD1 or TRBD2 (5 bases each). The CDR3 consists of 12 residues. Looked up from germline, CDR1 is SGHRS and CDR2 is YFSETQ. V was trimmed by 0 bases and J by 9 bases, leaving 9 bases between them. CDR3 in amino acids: CASSLAVGAQYF. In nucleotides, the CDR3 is TGCGCCAGCAGCTTGGCAGTGGGGGCCCAGTACTTC.

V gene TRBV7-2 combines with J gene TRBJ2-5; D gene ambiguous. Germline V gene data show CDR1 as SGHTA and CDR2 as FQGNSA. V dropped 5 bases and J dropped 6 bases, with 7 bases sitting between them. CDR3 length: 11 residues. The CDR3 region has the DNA TGTGCCAGCAGCCAACGACAGACCCAGTACTTC. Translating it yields CASSQRQTQYF.

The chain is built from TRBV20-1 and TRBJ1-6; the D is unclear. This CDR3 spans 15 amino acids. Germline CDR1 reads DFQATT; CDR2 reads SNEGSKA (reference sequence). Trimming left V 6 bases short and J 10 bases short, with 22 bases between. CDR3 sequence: CSATNPSTEVSPLHF. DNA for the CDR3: TGCAGTGCAACTAATCCGAGCACAGAAGTATCACCCCTCCACTTT.

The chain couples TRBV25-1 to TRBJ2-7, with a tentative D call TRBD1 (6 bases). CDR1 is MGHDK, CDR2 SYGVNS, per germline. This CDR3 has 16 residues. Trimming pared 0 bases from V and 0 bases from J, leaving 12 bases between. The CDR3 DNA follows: TGTGCCAGCAGTGAATATAAGGGGGACACCTCCTACGAGCAGTACTTC. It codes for CASSEYKGDTSYEQYF.